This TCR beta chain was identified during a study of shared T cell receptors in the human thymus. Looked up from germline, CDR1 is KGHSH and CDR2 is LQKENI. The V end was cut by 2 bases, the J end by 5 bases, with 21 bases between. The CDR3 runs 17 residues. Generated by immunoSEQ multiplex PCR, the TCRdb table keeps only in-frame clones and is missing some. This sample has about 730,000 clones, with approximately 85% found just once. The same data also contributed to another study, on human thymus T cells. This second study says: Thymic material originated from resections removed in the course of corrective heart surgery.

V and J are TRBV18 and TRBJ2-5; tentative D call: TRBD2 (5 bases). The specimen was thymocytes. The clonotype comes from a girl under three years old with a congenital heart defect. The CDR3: CASSPSGGIKGIETQYF. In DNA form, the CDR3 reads TGTGCCAGCTCACCATCAGGAGGTATAAAAGGGATTGAGACCCAGTACTTC.